The 8 T cell receptor beta chains below were found in one sample sequenced in a study of blood T cell repertoires in COVID-19. Data came from immunoSEQ multiplex PCR; TCRdb stores just in-frame clones and leaves some out. The sample lists about 140,000 clones, roughly 85% occurring once. Sequenced input: peripheral blood. The receptors stem from a man aged 50 or older with acute or convalescent COVID-19.

The rearrangement joins TRBV5-1 to TRBJ1-4; D is perhaps TRBD1 (5 bases). This CDR3 region has 16 residues. Germline CDR1 and CDR2: SGHRS and YFSETQ. V lost 2 bases and J 5 bases, leaving 16 bases between the germline ends. The CDR3 DNA reads as TGCGCCAGCAGCTTCGATCCAGGGCTCCCAAATGAAAAACTGTTTTTT. It specifies CASSFDPGLPNEKLFF.

The chain has TRBV5-6 and TRBJ2-7; TRBD2 matches at 9 bases. Unmatched junction bases numbered 5, after V lost 4 bases and J lost 6 bases. This CDR3 is built from 13 residues. Germline CDR1 SGHDT, CDR2 YYEEEE. As DNA, the CDR3 is TGTGCCAGCAGCCCGGGACTAGCAGGCGAGCAGTACTTC. It codes for CASSPGLAGEQYF.

V is TRBV7-9 and J is TRBJ1-1; the D is unclear. Germline V CDR1 and CDR2: SEHNR, FQNEAQ (reference sequence). V was cut by 2 bases and J by 7 bases, with 8 bases left in between. The length of the CDR3 is 12 residues. The CDR3 loop is CASSLTRGEAFF. CDR3 nucleotide sequence: TGTGCCAGCAGCTTAACCCGGGGTGAAGCTTTCTTT. The variable domain in full, completed from reference TRBV7-9 and TRBJ1-1, reads DTGVSQNPRHKITKRGQNVTFRCDPISEHNRLYWYRQTLGQGPEFLTYFQNEAQLEKSRLLSDRFSAERPKGSFSTLEIQRTEQGDSAMYLCASSLTRGEAFFGQGTRLTVV.

V usage is TRBV7-8 and J usage is TRBJ1-3, with D perhaps TRBD1 (5 bases). Germline values: CDR1 SGHVS, CDR2 FQNEAQ. The CDR3 has 17 residues. V lost 4 bases to trimming and J lost 0 bases, with 16 bases between them. CDR3 residues: CASSSYSTAPSGNTIYF. The CDR3, as DNA: TGTGCCAGCAGCTCGTACTCGACAGCCCCCTCTGGAAACACCATATATTTT. Variable domain in full (rest from reference TRBV7-8 and TRBJ1-3): GAGVSQSPRYKVAKRGQDVALRCDPISGHVSLFWYQQALGQGPEFLTYFQNEAQLDKSGLPSDRFFAERPEGSVSTLKIQRTQQEDSAVYLCASSSYSTAPSGNTIYFGEGSWLTVV.

This chain uses TRBV11-3 with TRBJ1-1, with a tentative D call TRBD1 (5 bases). The CDR3 runs to 14 residues. From germline, CDR1 is SGHNT and CDR2 YENEEA. Between the trimmed V and J ends, which lost 4 bases and 1 base, there was a span of 10 bases. The CDR3: CASSSNTGNTEAFF. As DNA, the CDR3 is TGTGCCAGCAGCTCAAACACAGGGAACACTGAAGCTTTCTTT.

A few counts support this clone. V is TRBV19 and J is TRBJ2-7, with D maybe TRBD2 (6 bases). Between the trimmed V and J ends, which lost 5 bases and 2 bases, there was a span of 19 bases. Germline V gene lookup returns CDR1 LNHDA and CDR2 SQIVND (reference sequence). CDR3 length: 16 amino acids. CDR3 protein: CASSLSSVGGAYEQYF. The CDR3 nucleotides read TGTGCCAGTAGTTTAAGTAGTGTGGGGGGAGCCTACGAGCAGTACTTC.

The rearrangement uses TRBV4-1 and TRBJ2-7; D perhaps matches TRBD1 (5 bases). The germline V and J ends were trimmed by 1 base and 2 bases, with 6 bases remaining between them. Germline CDR1 MGHRA, CDR2 YSYEKL. The CDR3 is 13 residues long. CDR3 protein: CASSQGGTYEQYF. The CDR3 bases are TGCGCCAGCAGCCAAGGGGGCACCTACGAGCAGTACTTC.

This clone appeared a single time. The DNA for the CDR3 is TGTGCCAGTAGTGATTTGACAGCACCCAATGAAAAACTGTTTTTT. Translated: CASSDLTAPNEKLFF. The chain links TRBV19 to TRBJ1-4; a weak D match, TRBD1 (5 bases). There are 15 residues in the CDR3. In germline, CDR1 is LNHDA, CDR2 SQIVND (reference sequence). V lost 5 bases, J lost 5 bases, and 15 bases lay in between.